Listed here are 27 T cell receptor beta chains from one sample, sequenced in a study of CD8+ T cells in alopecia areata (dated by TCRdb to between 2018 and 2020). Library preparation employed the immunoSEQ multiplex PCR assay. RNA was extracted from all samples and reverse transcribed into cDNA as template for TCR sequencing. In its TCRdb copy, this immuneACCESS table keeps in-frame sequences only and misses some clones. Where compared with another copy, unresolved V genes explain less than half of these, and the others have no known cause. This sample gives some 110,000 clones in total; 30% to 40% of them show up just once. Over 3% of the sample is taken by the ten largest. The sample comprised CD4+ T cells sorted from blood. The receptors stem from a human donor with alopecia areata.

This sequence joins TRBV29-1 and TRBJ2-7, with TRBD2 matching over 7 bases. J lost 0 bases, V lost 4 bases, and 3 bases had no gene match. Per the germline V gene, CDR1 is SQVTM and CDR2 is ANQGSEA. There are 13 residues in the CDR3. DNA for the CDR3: TGCAGCGTTGCCAGGGACTACTCCTACGAGCAGTACTTC. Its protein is CSVARDYSYEQYF.

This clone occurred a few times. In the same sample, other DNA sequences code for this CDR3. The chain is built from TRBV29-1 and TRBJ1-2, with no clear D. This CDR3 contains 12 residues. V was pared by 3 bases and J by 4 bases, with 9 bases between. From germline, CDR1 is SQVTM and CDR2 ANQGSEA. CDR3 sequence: CSVEGSPYGYTF. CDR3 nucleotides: TGCAGCGTTGAGGGCAGCCCCTATGGCTACACCTTC.

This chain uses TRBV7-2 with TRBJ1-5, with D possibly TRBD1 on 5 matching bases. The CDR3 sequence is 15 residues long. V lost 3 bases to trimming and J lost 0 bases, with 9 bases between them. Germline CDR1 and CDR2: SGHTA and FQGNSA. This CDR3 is CASSLVGDSNQPQHF. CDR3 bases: TGTGCCAGCAGCTTGGTAGGGGATAGCAATCAGCCCCAGCATTTT.

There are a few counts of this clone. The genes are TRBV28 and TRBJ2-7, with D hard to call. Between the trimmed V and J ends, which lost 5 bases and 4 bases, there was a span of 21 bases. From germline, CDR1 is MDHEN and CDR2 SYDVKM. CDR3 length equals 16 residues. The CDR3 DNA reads TGTGCCAGCAGTCTGATGACTGGTCTAGTTAGGTACGAGCAGTACTTC. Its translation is CASSLMTGLVRYEQYF. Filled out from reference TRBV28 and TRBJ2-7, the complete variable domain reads DVKVTQSSRYLVKRTGEKVFLECVQDMDHENMFWYRQDPGLGLRLIYFSYDVKMKEKGDIPEGYSVSREKKERFSLILESASTNQTSMYLCASSLMTGLVRYEQYFGPGTRLTVT.

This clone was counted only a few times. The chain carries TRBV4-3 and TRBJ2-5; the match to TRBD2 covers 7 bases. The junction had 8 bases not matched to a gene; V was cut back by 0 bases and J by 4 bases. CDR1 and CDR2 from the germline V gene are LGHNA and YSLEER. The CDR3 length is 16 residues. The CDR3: CASSQDRGRAPETQYF. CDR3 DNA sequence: TGCGCCAGCAGCCAAGACCGAGGGAGGGCCCCAGAGACCCAGTACTTC.

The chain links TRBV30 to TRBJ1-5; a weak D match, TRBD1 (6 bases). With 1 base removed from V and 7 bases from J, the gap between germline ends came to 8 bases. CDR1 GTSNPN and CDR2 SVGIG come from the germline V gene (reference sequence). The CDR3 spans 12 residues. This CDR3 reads CAWSAGGQPQHF. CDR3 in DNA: TGTGCCTGGAGTGCCGGGGGCCAGCCCCAGCATTTT.

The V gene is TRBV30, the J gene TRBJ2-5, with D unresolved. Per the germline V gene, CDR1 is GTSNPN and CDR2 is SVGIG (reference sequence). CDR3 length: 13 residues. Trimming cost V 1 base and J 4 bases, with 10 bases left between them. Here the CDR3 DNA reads TGTGCCTGGAGTGCTTCCTCAAGAGAGACCCAGTACTTC. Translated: CAWSASSRETQYF.

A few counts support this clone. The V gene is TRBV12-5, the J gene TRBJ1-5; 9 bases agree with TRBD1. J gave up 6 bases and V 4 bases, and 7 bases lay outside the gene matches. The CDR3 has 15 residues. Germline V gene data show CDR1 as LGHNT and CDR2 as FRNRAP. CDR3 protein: CASGSGQGAGQPQHF. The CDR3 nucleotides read TGTGCTAGTGGTTCGGGACAGGGAGCGGGTCAGCCCCAGCATTTT.

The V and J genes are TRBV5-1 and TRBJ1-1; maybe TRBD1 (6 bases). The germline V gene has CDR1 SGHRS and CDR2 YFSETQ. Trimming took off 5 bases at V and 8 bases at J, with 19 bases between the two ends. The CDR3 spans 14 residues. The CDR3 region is CASSLIQTGDEAFF. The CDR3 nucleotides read TGCGCCAGCAGTTTAATACAGACAGGAGACGAAGCTTTCTTT.

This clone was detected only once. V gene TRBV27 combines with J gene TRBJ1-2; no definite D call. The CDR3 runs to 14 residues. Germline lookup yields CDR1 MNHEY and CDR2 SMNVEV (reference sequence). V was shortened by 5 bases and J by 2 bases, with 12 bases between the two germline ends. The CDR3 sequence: CASSRSVLNYGYTF. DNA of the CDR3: TGTGCCAGCAGTCGGTCAGTGCTCAACTATGGCTACACCTTC.

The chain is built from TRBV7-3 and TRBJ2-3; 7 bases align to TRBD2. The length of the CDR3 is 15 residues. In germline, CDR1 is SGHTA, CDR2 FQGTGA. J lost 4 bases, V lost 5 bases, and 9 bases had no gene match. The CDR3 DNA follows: TGTGCCAGCAGCCCGAACAGCGGGGTGGCAGATACGCAGTATTTT. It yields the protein CASSPNSGVADTQYF.

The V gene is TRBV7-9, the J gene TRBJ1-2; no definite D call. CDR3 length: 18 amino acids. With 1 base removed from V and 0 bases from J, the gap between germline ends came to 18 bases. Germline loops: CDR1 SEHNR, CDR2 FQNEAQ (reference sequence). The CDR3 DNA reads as TGTGCCAGCAGCTTAGGAGGAACAGCGAAATCAGCTAACTATGGCTACACCTTC. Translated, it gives CASSLGGTAKSANYGYTF.

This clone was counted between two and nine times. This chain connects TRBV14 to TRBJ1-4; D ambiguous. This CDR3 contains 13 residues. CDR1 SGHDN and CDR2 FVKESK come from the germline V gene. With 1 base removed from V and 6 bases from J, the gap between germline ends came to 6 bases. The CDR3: CASSQGQYEKLFF. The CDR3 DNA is TGTGCCAGCAGCCAAGGACAATATGAAAAACTGTTTTTT.

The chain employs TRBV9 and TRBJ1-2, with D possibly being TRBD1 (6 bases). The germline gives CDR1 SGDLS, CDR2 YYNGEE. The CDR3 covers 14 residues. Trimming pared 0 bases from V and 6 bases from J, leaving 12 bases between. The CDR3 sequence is CASSVVGDTDGYTF. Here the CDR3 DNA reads TGTGCCAGCAGCGTAGTGGGGGACACTGATGGCTACACCTTC. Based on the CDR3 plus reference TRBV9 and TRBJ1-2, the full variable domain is DSGVTQTPKHLITATGQRVTLRCSPRSGDLSVYWYQQSLDQGLQFLIQYYNGEERAKGNILERFSAQQFPDLHSELNLSSLELGDSALYFCASSVVGDTDGYTFGSGTRLTVV.

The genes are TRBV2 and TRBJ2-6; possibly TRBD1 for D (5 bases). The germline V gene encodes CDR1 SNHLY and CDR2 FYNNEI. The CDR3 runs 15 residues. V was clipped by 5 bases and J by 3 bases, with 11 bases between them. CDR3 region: CASSFQGIGANVLTF. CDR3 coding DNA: TGTGCCAGCAGTTTCCAGGGAATTGGGGCCAACGTCCTGACTTTC. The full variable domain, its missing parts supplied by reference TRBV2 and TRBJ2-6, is EPEVTQTPSHQVTQMGQEVILRCVPISNHLYFYWYRQILGQKVEFLVSFYNNEISEKSEIFDDQFSVERPDGSNFTLKIRSTKLEDSAMYFCASSFQGIGANVLTFGAGSRLTVL.

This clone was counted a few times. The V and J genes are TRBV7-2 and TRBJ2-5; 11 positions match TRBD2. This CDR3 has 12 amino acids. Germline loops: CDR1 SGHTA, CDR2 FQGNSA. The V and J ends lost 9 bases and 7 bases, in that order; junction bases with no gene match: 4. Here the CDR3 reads CASGTSGLTQYF. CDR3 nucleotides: TGTGCCAGTGGGACTAGCGGCCTGACCCAGTACTTC.

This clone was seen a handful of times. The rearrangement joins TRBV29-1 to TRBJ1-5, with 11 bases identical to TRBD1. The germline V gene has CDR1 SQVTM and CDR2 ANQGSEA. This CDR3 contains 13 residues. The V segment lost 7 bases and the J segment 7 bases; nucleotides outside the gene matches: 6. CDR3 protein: CSAWTGGGQPQHF. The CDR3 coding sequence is TGCAGCGCCTGGACAGGGGGCGGACAGCCCCAGCATTTT.

CDR3 in amino acids: CASSPRQGSSYEQYF. CDR3 nucleotides: TGCGCCAGCAGTCCCCGACAGGGCTCATCCTACGAGCAGTACTTC. V and J are TRBV5-1 and TRBJ2-7; TRBD1 agrees at 7 bases. The V gene end was trimmed by 5 bases and the J gene end by 1 base; junction bases not matched to a gene: 9. The CDR3 extends over 15 amino acids. Germline CDR1 SGHRS, CDR2 YFSETQ.

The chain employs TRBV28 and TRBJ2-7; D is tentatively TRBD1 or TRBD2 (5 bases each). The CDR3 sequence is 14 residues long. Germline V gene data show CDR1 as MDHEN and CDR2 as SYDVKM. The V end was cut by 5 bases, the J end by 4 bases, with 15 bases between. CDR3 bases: TGTGCCAGCAGTCCCGGGACGGTGCTTTACGAGCAGTACTTC. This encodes CASSPGTVLYEQYF. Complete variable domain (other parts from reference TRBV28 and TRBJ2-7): DVKVTQSSRYLVKRTGEKVFLECVQDMDHENMFWYRQDPGLGLRLIYFSYDVKMKEKGDIPEGYSVSREKKERFSLILESASTNQTSMYLCASSPGTVLYEQYFGPGTRLTVT.

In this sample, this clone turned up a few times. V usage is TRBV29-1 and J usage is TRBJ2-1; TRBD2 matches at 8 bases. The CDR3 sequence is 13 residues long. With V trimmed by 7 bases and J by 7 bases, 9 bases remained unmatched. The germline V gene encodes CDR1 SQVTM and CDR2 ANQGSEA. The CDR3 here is CSASGTRANEQFF. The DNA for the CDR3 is TGCAGCGCATCCGGGACTAGGGCAAATGAGCAGTTCTTC.

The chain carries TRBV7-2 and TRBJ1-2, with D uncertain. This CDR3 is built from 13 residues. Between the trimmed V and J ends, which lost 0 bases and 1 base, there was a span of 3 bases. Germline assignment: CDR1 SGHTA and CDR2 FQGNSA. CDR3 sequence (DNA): TGTGCCAGCAGCTTAGCCTTTAACTATGGCTACACCTTC. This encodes CASSLAFNYGYTF.

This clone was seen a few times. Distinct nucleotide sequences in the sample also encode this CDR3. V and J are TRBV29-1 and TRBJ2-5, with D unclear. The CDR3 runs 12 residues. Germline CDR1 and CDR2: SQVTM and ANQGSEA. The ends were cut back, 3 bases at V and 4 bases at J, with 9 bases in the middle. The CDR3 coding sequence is TGCAGCGTTGACTCCGGTGGAGAGACCCAGTACTTC. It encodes CSVDSGGETQYF.

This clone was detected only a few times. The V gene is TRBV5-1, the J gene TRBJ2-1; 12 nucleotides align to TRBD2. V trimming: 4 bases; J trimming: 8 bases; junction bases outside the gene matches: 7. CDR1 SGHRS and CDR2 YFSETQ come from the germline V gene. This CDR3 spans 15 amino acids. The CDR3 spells CASSRASGRGDEQFF. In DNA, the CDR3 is TGCGCCAGCAGCCGGGCTAGCGGGAGGGGTGATGAGCAGTTCTTC.

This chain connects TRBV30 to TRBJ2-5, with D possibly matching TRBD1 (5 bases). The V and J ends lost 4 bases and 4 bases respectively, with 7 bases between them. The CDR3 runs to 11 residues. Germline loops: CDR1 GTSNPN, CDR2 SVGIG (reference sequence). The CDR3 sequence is CAWTGRETQYF. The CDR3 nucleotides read TGTGCCTGGACAGGGCGAGAGACCCAGTACTTC.

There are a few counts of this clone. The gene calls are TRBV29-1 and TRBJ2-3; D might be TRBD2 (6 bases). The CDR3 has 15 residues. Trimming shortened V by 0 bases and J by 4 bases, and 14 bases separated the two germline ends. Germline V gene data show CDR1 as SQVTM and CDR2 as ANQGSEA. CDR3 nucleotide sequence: TGCAGCGTTGAAGATTTTGGGCGGGGTCCAGATACGCAGTATTTT. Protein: CSVEDFGRGPDTQYF.

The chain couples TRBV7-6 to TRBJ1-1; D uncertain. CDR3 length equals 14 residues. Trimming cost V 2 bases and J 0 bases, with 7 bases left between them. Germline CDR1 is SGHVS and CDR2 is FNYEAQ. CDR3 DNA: TGTGCCAGCAGCTTAAATGGGGTGAACACTGAAGCTTTCTTT. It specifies CASSLNGVNTEAFF.

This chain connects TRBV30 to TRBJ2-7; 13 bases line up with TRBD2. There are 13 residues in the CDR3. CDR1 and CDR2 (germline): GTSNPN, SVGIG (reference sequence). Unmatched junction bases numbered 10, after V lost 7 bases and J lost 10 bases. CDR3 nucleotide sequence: TGTGCCTCAACCGGGCGACTAGCGGGAGGACAGTACTTC. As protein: CASTGRLAGGQYF.